A single sample gave rise to the 28 T cell receptor beta chains below, sequenced in a study of cytomegalovirus exposure and HLA in healthy donors. PCR used 60 Vbeta primers and 13 Jbeta primers. Produced via immunoSEQ multiplex PCR; TCRdb's table is partial and in-frame only. The data show about 100,000 clones, approximately 78% seen once. The sequenced sample consisted of PBMCs. The receptors shown here come from a woman in her sixties in good health and CMV-seronegative.

This clone occurred a few times. The rearrangement links TRBV4-2 to TRBJ2-1, with a tentative D call TRBD2 (5 bases). The V gene lost 4 bases and the J gene lost 0 bases, with 10 bases spanning the gap. Looked up from germline, CDR1 is LGHNA and CDR2 is YNFKEQ. The CDR3 consists of 15 residues. The CDR3 spells CASSPLASSYNEQFF. In DNA form, the CDR3 reads TGTGCCAGCAGCCCGCTAGCCAGCTCCTACAATGAGCAGTTCTTC.

The J gene is TRBJ2-1, the V gene TRBV4-3, with 9 bases aligning to TRBD1. Germline-derived CDR1 and CDR2 are LGHNA and YSLEER. There are 18 residues in the CDR3. V lost 1 base, J lost 8 bases, and 15 bases stayed unmatched. CDR3 in amino acids: CASSQAPPGQGITDEQFF. In DNA, the CDR3 is TGCGCCAGCAGCCAAGCCCCCCCGGGACAGGGAATCACCGATGAGCAGTTCTTC.

J is TRBJ1-4 and V is TRBV7-9, with TRBD1 identical over 9 bases. Germline V gene sequence: CDR1 SEHNR, CDR2 FQNEAQ (reference sequence). J lost 7 bases, V lost 4 bases, and 4 bases had no gene match. The CDR3 sequence is 14 residues long. In nucleotides, the CDR3 is TGTGCCAGCAGCTCCGGGACAGGGTTTGAAAAACTGTTTTTT. Translation: CASSSGTGFEKLFF.

This chain joins TRBV5-1 and TRBJ1-2; 9 positions agree with TRBD1. The CDR3 runs 14 residues. V shed 5 bases and J 7 bases; nucleotides not matched to a gene: 9. Germline assignment: CDR1 SGHRS and CDR2 YFSETQ. The CDR3 protein is CASRPDRGGRGYTF. The CDR3 region has the DNA TGCGCCAGCAGACCCGACAGGGGGGGACGTGGCTACACCTTC.

The rearrangement links TRBV4-3 to TRBJ1-1, with D possibly matching TRBD1 (5 bases). V was pared by 3 bases and J by 6 bases, with 14 bases between. The CDR3 has 14 residues. Germline lookup yields CDR1 LGHNA and CDR2 YSLEER. Here the CDR3 DNA reads TGCGCCAGCAGCCAGCACCGGGGGGGGGCTGAAGCTTTCTTT. This codes for CASSQHRGGAEAFF.

This clone was counted only a few times. CDR3 sequence reads: CASSVWWGDTEAFF. The CDR3 DNA reads as TGTGCCAGCAGCGTGTGGTGGGGGGACACTGAAGCTTTCTTT. The chain combines TRBV9 with TRBJ1-1, with a possible D match to TRBD1 (5 bases). This CDR3 spans 14 amino acids. V lost 2 bases, J lost 3 bases, and 11 bases lay in between. The germline V gene encodes CDR1 SGDLS and CDR2 YYNGEE.

The chain combines TRBV6-5 with TRBJ2-5; D gene ambiguous. The CDR3 loop spans 13 amino acids. Per the germline V gene, CDR1 is MNHEY and CDR2 is SVGAGI. With 4 bases removed from V and 5 bases from J, the gap between germline ends came to 11 bases. The CDR3 DNA reads as TGTGCCAGCAGTTCCGCGAGGAAGGAGACCCAGTACTTC. Its translation is CASSSARKETQYF.

Written as DNA, the CDR3 is TGTGCCAGCAGCCCGGACAGGGGCACTGAAGCTTTCTTT. Protein product: CASSPDRGTEAFF. This rearrangement joins TRBV14 to TRBJ1-1, with 9 positions matching TRBD1. V lost 4 bases to trimming and J lost 4 bases; unmatched junction nucleotides: 1. There are 13 residues in the CDR3. Germline CDR1 and CDR2: SGHDN and FVKESK.

V gene TRBV19 combines with J gene TRBJ2-2; a possible D gene is TRBD2 (6 bases). Trimming shortened V by 6 bases and J by 5 bases, and 13 bases separated the two germline ends. The CDR3 is 14 residues long. Germline V gene data show CDR1 as LNHDA and CDR2 as SQIVND (reference sequence). This chain's CDR3 is CASRMAGTTGELFF. The DNA for the CDR3 is TGTGCCAGTAGGATGGCAGGGACTACCGGGGAGCTGTTTTTT. Together with reference TRBV19 and TRBJ2-2, the CDR3 gives the full variable domain: DGGITQSPKYLFRKEGQNVTLSCEQNLNHDAMYWYRQDPGQGLRLIYYSQIVNDFQKGDIAEGYSVSREKKESFPLTVTSAQKNPTAFYLCASRMAGTTGELFFGEGSRLTVL.

The chain joins TRBV7-9 to TRBJ2-2; 10 nucleotides match TRBD2. V was clipped by 4 bases and J by 8 bases; unmatched bases: 7. CDR3 size: 15 residues. The germline CDR1 and CDR2 sequences are SEHNR and FQNEAQ (reference sequence). This CDR3 reads CASSSPSGGVGELFF. The CDR3 DNA reads TGTGCCAGCAGCTCACCTAGCGGGGGTGTGGGGGAGCTGTTTTTT.

Here the CDR3 reads CASSLAGSHRDGSPLHF. The CDR3 coding sequence is TGCGCCAGCAGCTTGGCCGGTTCGCACAGGGACGGTTCACCCCTCCACTTT. J is TRBJ1-6 and V is TRBV5-1; perhaps TRBD1 as D (6 bases). CDR1 and CDR2 from the germline V gene are SGHRS and YFSETQ. The V gene lost 0 bases and the J gene lost 9 bases, with 19 bases spanning the gap. The CDR3 is made up of 17 amino acids.

This clone was detected only a few times. The rearrangement joins TRBV4-1 to TRBJ2-3; D is perhaps TRBD2 (5 bases). Germline V gene sequence: CDR1 MGHRA, CDR2 YSYEKL. V lost 6 bases, J lost 2 bases, and 9 bases lay in between. The CDR3 contains 13 residues. CDR3 DNA sequence: TGCGCCAGCAGGAGGGTACTCACAGATACGCAGTATTTT. This translates into CASRRVLTDTQYF.

The chain recombines TRBV28 with TRBJ2-7; 8 bases line up with TRBD2. V lost 1 base and J lost 6; bases outside the gene matches: 14. This CDR3 has 17 residues. CDR1 MDHEN and CDR2 SYDVKM come from the germline V gene. The CDR3 is CASSLFVTSRGGAEQYF. The CDR3, as DNA: TGTGCCAGCAGTTTATTTGTCACGAGTCGGGGGGGAGCCGAGCAGTACTTC.

This chain links TRBV28 with TRBJ2-5; TRBD2 agrees at 7 bases. CDR1 is MDHEN, CDR2 SYDVKM, per germline. The CDR3 totals 13 residues. The V and J ends lost 5 bases and 7 bases, in that order; junction bases with no gene match: 7. The CDR3 is CASSAGDVVTQYF. CDR3 sequence (DNA): TGTGCCAGCAGTGCGGGGGACGTTGTGACCCAGTACTTC.

This chain uses TRBV7-2 with TRBJ1-4; D gene uncertain. This CDR3 is built from 14 residues. Trimming removed 1 base at V and 7 bases at J, with 10 bases between. The germline CDR1 and CDR2 sequences are SGHTA and FQGNSA. In DNA, the CDR3 is TGTGCCAGCAGCTTAGGGCACCCGGGTGAAAAACTGTTTTTT. This sequence encodes CASSLGHPGEKLFF.

V is TRBV5-1 and J is TRBJ2-1; 10 nucleotides align to TRBD2. Trimming removed 4 bases from V and 3 bases from J; junction bases left unmatched: 4. This CDR3 region has 15 residues. In germline, CDR1 is SGHRS, CDR2 YFSETQ. In DNA, the CDR3 is TGCGCCAGCAGCCCCCGACTAGCGGGCTACAATGAGCAGTTCTTC. This codes for CASSPRLAGYNEQFF.

This chain connects TRBV4-1 to TRBJ1-2; a weak D match, TRBD1 (5 bases). Trimming removed 7 bases at V and 6 bases at J, with 18 bases between. This CDR3 comprises 14 residues. Per germline, CDR1 MGHRA and CDR2 YSYEKL. This CDR3 reads CASTREGSRDGYTF. Written as DNA, the CDR3 is TGCGCCAGCACCCGGGAGGGGTCCCGGGATGGCTACACCTTC.

The rearrangement joins TRBV6-1 to TRBJ2-3; TRBD2 agrees at 12 bases. Unmatched junction bases numbered 6, after V lost 6 bases and J lost 5 bases. The CDR3 extends over 15 amino acids. Germline loops: CDR1 MNHNS, CDR2 SASEGT. CDR3: CASSPASGGVDTQYF. The CDR3 bases are TGTGCCAGCAGCCCAGCTAGCGGGGGGGTAGATACGCAGTATTTT.

V and J are TRBV9 and TRBJ2-1; 7 nucleotides match TRBD1. CDR3 length equals 15 residues. Germline V gene lookup returns CDR1 SGDLS and CDR2 YYNGEE. Losses at the gene ends were 5 bases for V and 8 bases for J; bases not matched to a gene: 13. The CDR3 DNA reads as TGTGCCAGCAGTAAGACAGGGAATCCCTTGGATGAGCAGTTCTTC. This codes for CASSKTGNPLDEQFF.

Points on this clone: One end of the junction varies from germline; a read error may be responsible. The chain joins TRBV7-9 to TRBJ2-1; D uncertain. Germline CDR1 and CDR2: SEHNR and FQNEAQ (reference sequence). The CDR3 spans 12 residues. The CDR3 nucleotides are TGTTCCAGCAGCTTAACCTACAGCGAGCAGTTCTTC. It encodes CSSSLTYSEQFF.

The rearrangement uses TRBV5-6 and TRBJ1-1, with D possibly being TRBD1 (6 bases). In germline, CDR1 is SGHDT, CDR2 YYEEEE. CDR3 length: 13 residues. Trimming removed 4 bases at V and 1 base at J, with 8 bases between. The CDR3 DNA is TGTGCCAGCAGCGCACAGGGGAACACTGAAGCTTTCTTT. Its translation is CASSAQGNTEAFF.

The CDR3 is CASSLGGLPYGYTF. The DNA of the CDR3 is TGTGCCAGCAGCTTGGGAGGGCTCCCCTATGGCTACACCTTC. The rearrangement links TRBV7-9 to TRBJ1-2; D unclear. Germline CDR1 is SEHNR and CDR2 is FQNEAQ (reference sequence). The CDR3 sequence is 14 residues long. With 3 bases removed from V and 4 bases from J, the gap between germline ends came to 12 bases.

V gene TRBV5-6 combines with J gene TRBJ1-2, with 8 nucleotides matching TRBD1. The CDR3 loop spans 13 amino acids. Trimming at V came to 5 bases and at J to 4 bases, leaving 4 bases not matched to a gene. Per germline, CDR1 SGHDT and CDR2 YYEEEE. CDR3 DNA sequence: TGTGCCAGCAGTTTTGGACAGGGCTATGGCTACACCTTC. As protein: CASSFGQGYGYTF.

This clone was seen a handful of times. The chain uses TRBV5-1 and TRBJ2-1, with 9 bases matching TRBD2. Germline CDR1 and CDR2: SGHRS and YFSETQ. The CDR3 runs to 16 residues. After removal of 0 bases from V and 6 bases from J, the junction contained 7 bases not matched to a gene. CDR3 nucleotides: TGCGCCAGCAGCTTGGCCGGGACTAGCTCCGTCAATGAGCAGTTCTTC. This encodes CASSLAGTSSVNEQFF.

This chain links TRBV10-3 with TRBJ2-7; 10 positions agree with TRBD2. The length of the CDR3 is 15 residues. J was trimmed by 5 bases and V by 1 base; bases with no gene match: 5. Germline V gives CDR1 ENHRY, CDR2 SYGVKD. CDR3 amino acids: CAISELASGGHEQYF. The CDR3 coding sequence is TGTGCCATCAGTGAGTTAGCTAGCGGGGGTCACGAGCAGTACTTC.

The chain combines TRBV28 with TRBJ2-2; 9 bases match TRBD2. V was clipped by 4 bases and J by 5 bases; unmatched bases: 17. CDR1 is MDHEN, CDR2 SYDVKM, per germline. There are 19 residues in the CDR3. The CDR3 region has the DNA TGTGCCAGCAGTTCCCCCGGGACTAGCCCTCGGAGGTGGACCGGGGAGCTGTTTTTT. As protein: CASSSPGTSPRRWTGELFF.

This clone was counted a few times. The gene calls are TRBV4-1 and TRBJ1-3; tentatively, D is TRBD1 (5 bases). The CDR3 spans 18 residues. The V gene lost 1 base and the J gene lost 0 bases, with 16 bases spanning the gap. CDR1 and CDR2 from the germline V gene are MGHRA and YSYEKL. CDR3 amino acids: CASSQGSAGPYSGNTIYF. CDR3 DNA sequence: TGCGCCAGCAGCCAAGGATCAGCAGGGCCCTACTCTGGAAACACCATATATTTT.

The chain carries TRBV7-2 and TRBJ2-2; TRBD1 might be the D (5 bases). The CDR3 is made up of 19 amino acids. CDR1 is SGHTA and CDR2 is FQGNSA in the germline V gene. V was cut by 5 bases and J by 5 bases, with 27 bases left in between. CDR3 residues: CASSPNLLTEPLMTGELFF. CDR3 sequence (DNA): TGTGCCAGCAGCCCCAACCTGTTGACAGAACCCTTAATGACCGGGGAGCTGTTTTTT. Full variable domain (rest looked up from reference TRBV7-2 and TRBJ2-2): GAGVSQSPSNKVTEKGKDVELRCDPISGHTALYWYRQSLGQGLEFLIYFQGNSAPDKSGLPSDRFSAERTGGSVSTLTIQRTQQEDSAVYLCASSPNLLTEPLMTGELFFGEGSRLTVL.